This T cell receptor beta chain was observed in a study of shared clonotypes between healthy human individuals. The germline V gene encodes CDR1 MNHEY and CDR2 SMNVEV (reference sequence). With V trimmed by 4 bases and J by 3 bases, 4 bases remained unmatched. The CDR3 spans 14 residues. As concerns this clone: Its antigen is not known.

Study results and caveats: Across a handful of donors, naive CD4 shared roughly 5%, naive CD8 3.5% to 4%, memory CD4 more than 2%, memory CD8 about 0.4%.

Selected positively for CCR7 and CD45RO-negative, naive CD8 cells excluded terminally differentiated effector memory CD45RA+ cells. The authors ran the assay at deep level. Once extracted for a subset, genomic DNA was divided evenly among several immunoSEQ plates. Method: immunoSEQ multiplex PCR; TCRdb's copy keeps in-frame clones and lacks some. The sample has over 800,000 clones, 80% to 95% seen once. This sequence was found in a man aged 30-40 years in good health. The chain uses TRBV27 and TRBJ1-1; 8 bases map to TRBD1. The sequenced material came from naive CD8+ T cells sorted from blood. Here the CDR3 reads CASSSGTGHTEAFF. Written as DNA, the CDR3 is TGTGCCAGCAGTTCCGGGACAGGTCACACTGAAGCTTTCTTT.